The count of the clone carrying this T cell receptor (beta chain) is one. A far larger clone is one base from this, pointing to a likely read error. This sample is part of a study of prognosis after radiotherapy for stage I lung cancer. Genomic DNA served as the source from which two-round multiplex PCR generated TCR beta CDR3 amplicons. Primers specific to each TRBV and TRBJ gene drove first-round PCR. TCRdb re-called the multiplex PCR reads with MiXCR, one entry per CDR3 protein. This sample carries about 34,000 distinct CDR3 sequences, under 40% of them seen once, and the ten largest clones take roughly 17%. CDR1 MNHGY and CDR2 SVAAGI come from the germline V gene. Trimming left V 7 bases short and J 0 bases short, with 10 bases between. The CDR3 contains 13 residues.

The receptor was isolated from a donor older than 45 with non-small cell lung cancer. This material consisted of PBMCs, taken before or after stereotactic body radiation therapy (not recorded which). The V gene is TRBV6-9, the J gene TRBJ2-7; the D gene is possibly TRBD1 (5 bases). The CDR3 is CASNYRSSYEQYF. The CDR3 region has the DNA TGTGCCAGCAATTACAGGTCCTCCTACGAGCAGTACTTC.